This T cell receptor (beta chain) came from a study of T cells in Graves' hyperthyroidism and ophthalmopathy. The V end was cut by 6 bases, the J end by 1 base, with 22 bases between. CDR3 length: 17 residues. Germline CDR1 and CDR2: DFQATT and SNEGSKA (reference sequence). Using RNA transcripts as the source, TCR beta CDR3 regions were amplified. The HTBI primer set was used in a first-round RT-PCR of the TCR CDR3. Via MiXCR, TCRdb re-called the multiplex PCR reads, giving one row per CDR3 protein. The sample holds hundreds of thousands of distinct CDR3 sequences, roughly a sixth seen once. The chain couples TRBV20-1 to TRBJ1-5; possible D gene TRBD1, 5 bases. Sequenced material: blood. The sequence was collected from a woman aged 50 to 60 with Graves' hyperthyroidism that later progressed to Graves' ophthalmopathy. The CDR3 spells CSASQAGGVRSNQPQHF. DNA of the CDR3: TGCAGTGCGTCCCAAGCCGGGGGGGTAAGGAGCAATCAGCCCCAGCATTTT.